The present entry profiles one T cell receptor beta chain with its context. This specimen comes from a study of blood T cell repertoires in COVID-19. Background on the study: Collection of acute and convalescent COVID-19 samples took place in the United States, Italy and Spain. T cells, B-cell-depleted T cells, or PBMCs provided the cDNA or gDNA that served as material.

Deletions cut 4 bases from V and 3 bases from J, with 20 bases between. Per the germline V gene, CDR1 is SGDLS and CDR2 is YYNGEE. This CDR3 is 18 amino acids long. As handled by the study authors: How many nucleated cells were present was estimated from reference gene primer amplification. The repertoire was sequenced with immunoSEQ multiplex PCR; TCRdb's copy has only in-frame clones and lacks some. V and J calls and clone size come straight from that table; D and trimming were deduced from the DNA. The sample lists 13,000 to 15,000 clones, 81% occurring once. The sample was peripheral blood. The TCR originated in a human donor in a cohort sampled during active COVID-19. V usage is TRBV9 and J usage is TRBJ2-6, with TRBD1 as a possible D gene (7 bases). In nucleotides, the CDR3 is TGTGCCAGCAGCACGCGGGACAGCCGGCGAGTTGGGGCCAACGTCCTGACTTTC. Translating gives CASSTRDSRRVGANVLTF. Full variable domain (rest looked up from reference TRBV9 and TRBJ2-6): DSGVTQTPKHLITATGQRVTLRCSPRSGDLSVYWYQQSLDQGLQFLIQYYNGEERAKGNILERFSAQQFPDLHSELNLSSLELGDSALYFCASSTRDSRRVGANVLTFGAGSRLTVL.